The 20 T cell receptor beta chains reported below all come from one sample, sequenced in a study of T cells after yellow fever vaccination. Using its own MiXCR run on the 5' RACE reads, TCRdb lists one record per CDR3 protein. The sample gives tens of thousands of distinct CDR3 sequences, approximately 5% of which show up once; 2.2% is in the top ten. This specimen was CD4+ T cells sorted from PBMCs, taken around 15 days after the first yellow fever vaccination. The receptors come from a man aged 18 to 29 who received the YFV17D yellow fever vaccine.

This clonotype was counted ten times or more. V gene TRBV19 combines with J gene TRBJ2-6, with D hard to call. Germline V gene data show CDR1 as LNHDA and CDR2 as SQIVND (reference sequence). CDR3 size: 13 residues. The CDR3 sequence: CAASASGANVLTF. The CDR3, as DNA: TGTGCGGCCTCCGCCTCTGGGGCCAACGTCCTGACTTTC.

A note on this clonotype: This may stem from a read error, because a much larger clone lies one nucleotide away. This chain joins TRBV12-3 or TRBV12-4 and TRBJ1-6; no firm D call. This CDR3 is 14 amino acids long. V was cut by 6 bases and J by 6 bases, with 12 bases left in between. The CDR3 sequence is CASRLPRPNSPLHF. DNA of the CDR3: TGTGCCAGCAGGTTACCAAGACCTAATTCACCCCTCCACTTT.

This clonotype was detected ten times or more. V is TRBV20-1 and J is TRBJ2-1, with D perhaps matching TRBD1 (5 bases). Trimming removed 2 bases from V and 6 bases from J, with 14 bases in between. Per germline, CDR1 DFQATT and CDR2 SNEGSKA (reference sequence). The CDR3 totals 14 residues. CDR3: CSARRFDSLNEQFF. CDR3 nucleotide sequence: TGCAGTGCTAGAAGATTCGACAGTCTCAATGAGCAGTTCTTC.

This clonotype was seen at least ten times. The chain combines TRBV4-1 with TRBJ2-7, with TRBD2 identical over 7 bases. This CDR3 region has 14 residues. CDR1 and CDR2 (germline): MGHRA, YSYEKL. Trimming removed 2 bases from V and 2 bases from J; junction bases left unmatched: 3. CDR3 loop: CASSQPGGTYEQYF. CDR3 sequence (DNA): TGCGCCAGCAGCCAACCGGGGGGAACCTACGAGCAGTACTTC.

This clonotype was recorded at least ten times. CDR3 bases: TGTGCCAGCTCACGGGACCGGGGGGGCACTGAAGCTTTCTTT. It is translated as CASSRDRGGTEAFF. This rearrangement joins TRBV18 to TRBJ1-1; weak D call: TRBD1 (5 bases). Germline values: CDR1 KGHSH, CDR2 LQKENI. The germline V and J ends were trimmed by 4 bases and 4 bases, with 13 bases remaining between them. This CDR3 comprises 14 residues.

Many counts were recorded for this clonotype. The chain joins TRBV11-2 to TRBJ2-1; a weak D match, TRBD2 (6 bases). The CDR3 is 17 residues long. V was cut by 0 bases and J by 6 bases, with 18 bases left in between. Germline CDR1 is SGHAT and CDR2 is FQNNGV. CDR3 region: CASSLEAAGQAGNEQFF. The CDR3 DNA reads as TGTGCCAGCAGCTTAGAGGCTGCGGGGCAAGCCGGCAATGAGCAGTTCTTC.

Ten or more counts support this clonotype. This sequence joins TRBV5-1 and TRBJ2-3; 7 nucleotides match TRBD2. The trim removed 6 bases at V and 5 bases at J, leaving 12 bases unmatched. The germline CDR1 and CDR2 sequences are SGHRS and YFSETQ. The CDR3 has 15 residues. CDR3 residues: CASNERAGREDTQYF. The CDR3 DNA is TGCGCCAGCAACGAGAGAGCGGGGAGGGAAGATACGCAGTATTTT.

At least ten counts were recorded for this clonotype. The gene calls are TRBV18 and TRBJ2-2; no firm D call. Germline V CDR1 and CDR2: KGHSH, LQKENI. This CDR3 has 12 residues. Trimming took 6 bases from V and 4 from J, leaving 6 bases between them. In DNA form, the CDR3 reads TGTGCCAGCTCCCAGGCCACCGGGGAGCTGTTTTTT. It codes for CASSQATGELFF.

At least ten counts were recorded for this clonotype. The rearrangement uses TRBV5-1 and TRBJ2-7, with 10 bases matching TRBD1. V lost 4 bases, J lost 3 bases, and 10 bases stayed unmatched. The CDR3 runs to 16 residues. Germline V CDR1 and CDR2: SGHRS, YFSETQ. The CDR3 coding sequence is TGCGCCAGCAGCCGCAGCCCCGGGACAGGGGACTACGAGCAGTACTTC. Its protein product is CASSRSPGTGDYEQYF.

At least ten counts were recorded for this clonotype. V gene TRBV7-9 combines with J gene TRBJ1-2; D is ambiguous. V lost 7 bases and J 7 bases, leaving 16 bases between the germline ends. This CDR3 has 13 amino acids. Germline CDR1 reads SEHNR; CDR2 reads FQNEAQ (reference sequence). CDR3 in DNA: TGTGCCAGCACCCCCCACGACGGCGTTGGCTACACCTTC. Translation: CASTPHDGVGYTF.

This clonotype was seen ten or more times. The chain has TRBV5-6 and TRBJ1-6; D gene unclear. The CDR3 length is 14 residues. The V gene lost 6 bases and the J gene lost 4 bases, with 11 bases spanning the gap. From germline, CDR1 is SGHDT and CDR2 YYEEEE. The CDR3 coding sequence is TGTGCCAGCACCAGGAGGGCATATAATTCACCCCTCCACTTT. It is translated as CASTRRAYNSPLHF.

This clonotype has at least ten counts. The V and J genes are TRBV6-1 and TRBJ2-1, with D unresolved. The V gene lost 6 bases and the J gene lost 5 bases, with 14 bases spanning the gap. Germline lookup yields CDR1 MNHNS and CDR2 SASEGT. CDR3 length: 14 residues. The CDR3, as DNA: TGTGCCAGCAGCAGTCAAATAGTCGACAATGAGCAGTTCTTC. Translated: CASSSQIVDNEQFF.

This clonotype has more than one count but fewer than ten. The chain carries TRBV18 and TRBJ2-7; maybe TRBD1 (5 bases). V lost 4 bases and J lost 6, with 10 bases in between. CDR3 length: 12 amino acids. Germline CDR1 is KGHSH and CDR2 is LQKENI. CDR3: CASSQQEFEQYF. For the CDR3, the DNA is TGTGCCAGCTCACAACAGGAGTTCGAGCAGTACTTC.

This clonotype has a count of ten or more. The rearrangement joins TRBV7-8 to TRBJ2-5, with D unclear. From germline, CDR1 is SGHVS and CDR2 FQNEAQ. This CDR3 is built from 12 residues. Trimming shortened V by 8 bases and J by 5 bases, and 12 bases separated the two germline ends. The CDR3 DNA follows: TGTGCCAGCGGCCGCGGTCCGGAGACCCAGTACTTC. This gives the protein CASGRGPETQYF. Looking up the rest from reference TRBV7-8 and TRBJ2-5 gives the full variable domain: GAGVSQSPRYKVAKRGQDVALRCDPISGHVSLFWYQQALGQGPEFLTYFQNEAQLDKSGLPSDRFFAERPEGSVSTLKIQRTQQEDSAVYLCASGRGPETQYFGPGTRLLVL.

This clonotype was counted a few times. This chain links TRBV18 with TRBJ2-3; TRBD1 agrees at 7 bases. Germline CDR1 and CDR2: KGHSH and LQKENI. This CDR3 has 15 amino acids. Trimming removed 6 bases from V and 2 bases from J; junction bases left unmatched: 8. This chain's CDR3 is CASSPDRSSTDTQYF. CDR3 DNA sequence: TGTGCCAGCTCTCCGGACAGGTCTTCCACAGATACGCAGTATTTT.

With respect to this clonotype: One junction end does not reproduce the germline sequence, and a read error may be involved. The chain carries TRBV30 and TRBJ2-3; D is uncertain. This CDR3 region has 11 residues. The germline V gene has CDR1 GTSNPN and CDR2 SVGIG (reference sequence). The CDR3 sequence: CAWSVRDTKYF. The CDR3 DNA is TGTGCCTGGAGTGTACGCGATACGAAGTATTTT.

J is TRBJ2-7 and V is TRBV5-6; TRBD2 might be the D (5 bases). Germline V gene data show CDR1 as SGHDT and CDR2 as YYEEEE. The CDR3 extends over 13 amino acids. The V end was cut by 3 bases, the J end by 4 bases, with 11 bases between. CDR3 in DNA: TGTGCCAGCAGCTCAGGACTGGAGTACGAGCAGTACTTC. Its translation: CASSSGLEYEQYF.

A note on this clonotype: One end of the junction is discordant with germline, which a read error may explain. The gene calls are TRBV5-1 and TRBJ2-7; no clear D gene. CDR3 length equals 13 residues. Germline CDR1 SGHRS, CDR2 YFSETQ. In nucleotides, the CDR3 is TGCGCCAGCAGGTTGGATAGCAGGCGGCAGCATTACTTC. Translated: CASRLDSRRQHYF.

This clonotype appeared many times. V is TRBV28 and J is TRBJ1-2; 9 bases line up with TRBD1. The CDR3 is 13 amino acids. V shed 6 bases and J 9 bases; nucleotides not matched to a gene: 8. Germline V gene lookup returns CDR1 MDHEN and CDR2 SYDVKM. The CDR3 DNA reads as TGTGCCAGCAGGACACAGGGGGCGCGCCGCTACACCTTC. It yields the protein CASRTQGARRYTF.

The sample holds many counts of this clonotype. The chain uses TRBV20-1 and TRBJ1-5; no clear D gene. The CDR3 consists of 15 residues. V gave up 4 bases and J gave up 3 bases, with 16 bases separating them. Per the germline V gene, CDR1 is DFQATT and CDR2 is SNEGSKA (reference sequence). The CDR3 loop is CSATREPSSNQPQHF. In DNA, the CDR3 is TGCAGTGCTACCCGGGAACCGAGTTCCAATCAGCCCCAGCATTTT.